This entry lists 32 T cell receptor beta chains sequenced from one sample in a study of CD8 T cells in ankylosing spondylitis. Study-wide findings and caveats: A motif in TCR beta, a set of under ten highly homologous variants, appeared characteristic of ankylosing spondylitis blood.

TCRdb re-called the 5' RACE reads through MiXCR, storing one row per CDR3 protein. The sample has about 90,000 distinct CDR3 sequences, about 8.1% seen once. No antigen is known for these receptors. The sequencing input was blood, either unsorted or a sorted T cell fraction (not recorded which). The receptors come from a male donor with ankylosing spondylitis.

The chain uses TRBV29-1 and TRBJ2-1; no reliable D call. The CDR3 covers 13 residues. Trimming left V 0 bases short and J 10 bases short, with 13 bases between. The germline V gene encodes CDR1 SQVTM and CDR2 ANQGSEA. The CDR3 DNA sequence: TGCAGCGTTGAAGAATCGGGTTTAGGGGAGCAGTTCTTC. Translated, it gives CSVEESGLGEQFF.

The chain links TRBV5-1 to TRBJ2-7; D perhaps matches TRBD2 (5 bases). Germline V lookup: CDR1 SGHRS, CDR2 YFSETQ. The V end lost 1 base, the J end lost 5 bases, and 16 bases lay between the germline ends. This CDR3 is 15 amino acids long. CDR3 bases: TGCGCCAGCAGCTTGAATCGTAGGGAGACGGACGAGCAGTACTTC. It specifies CASSLNRRETDEQYF.

This clonotype was observed a handful of times. CDR3 DNA sequence: TGTGCCAGCAGCCAACTTAAGCGAGCCACAGATACGCAGTATTTT. Encoded protein: CASSQLKRATDTQYF. The chain joins TRBV4-2 to TRBJ2-3, with D unclear. Trimming shortened V by 2 bases and J by 2 bases, and 11 bases separated the two germline ends. The CDR3 is 15 amino acids. Germline lookup yields CDR1 LGHNA and CDR2 YNFKEQ.

Details on this clonotype: A clone one base away is much larger, so this may be a read error. No conserved phenylalanine or tryptophan is present at the end of the CDR3, so a read error is the likely explanation. The chain links TRBV7-8 to TRBJ1-1, with D unresolved. The CDR3 length is 13 residues. The V gene's germline CDR1 is SGHVS and CDR2 FQNEAQ. V was pared by 1 base and J by 2 bases, with 5 bases between. The CDR3 protein is CASSLEGNTEAFL. DNA of the CDR3: TGTGCCAGCAGCTTAGAGGGAAACACTGAAGCTTTCCTT.

This clonotype was detected ten times or more. The chain joins TRBV7-8 to TRBJ2-3, with 7 bases identical to TRBD1. Unmatched junction bases numbered 3, after V lost 3 bases and J lost 0 bases. Germline V gives CDR1 SGHVS, CDR2 FQNEAQ. This CDR3 contains 15 residues. CDR3 protein: CASSFYRGSTDTQYF. In DNA, the CDR3 is TGTGCCAGCAGCTTTTACAGGGGCAGCACAGATACGCAGTATTTT.

The chain carries TRBV7-8 and TRBJ1-4; D is ambiguous. Germline CDR1 SGHVS, CDR2 FQNEAQ. The CDR3 spans 14 residues. V lost 1 base, J lost 7 bases, and 10 bases lay in between. The CDR3 DNA is TGTGCCAGCAGCTTAGTTGGGGAGGGTGAAAAACTGTTTTTT. Amino acids: CASSLVGEGEKLFF.

The chain is built from TRBV5-5 and TRBJ2-5; D remains ambiguous. CDR3 size: 16 residues. Germline assignment: CDR1 SGHKS and CDR2 YYEKEE (reference sequence). Trimming removed 2 bases at V and 0 bases at J, with 14 bases between. This CDR3 reads CASSFDTAVDQETQYF. The CDR3 nucleotides read TGTGCCAGCAGCTTTGATACGGCGGTTGACCAAGAGACCCAGTACTTC.

This clonotype was observed at least ten times. This chain connects TRBV9 to TRBJ2-2, with 8 positions matching TRBD2. Germline V lookup: CDR1 SGDLS, CDR2 YYNGEE. The V segment lost 0 bases and the J segment 11 bases; nucleotides outside the gene matches: 15. The CDR3 has 17 amino acids. The CDR3: CASSVVGGERENPELFF. The DNA for the CDR3 is TGTGCCAGCAGCGTAGTCGGAGGAGAGCGGGAGAATCCAGAGCTGTTTTTT.

This clonotype was seen a handful of times. This chain joins TRBV5-6 and TRBJ2-1; TRBD1 or TRBD2 may be the D gene (6 bases each). Between the trimmed V and J ends, which lost 7 bases and 7 bases, there was a span of 15 bases. The CDR3 extends over 13 amino acids. Per germline, CDR1 SGHDT and CDR2 YYEEEE. In nucleotides, the CDR3 is TGTGCCAGCGAGGGGGGTAGGTTGAATGAGCAGTTCTTC. It codes for CASEGGRLNEQFF.

This clonotype was seen a handful of times. The chain is built from TRBV7-2 and TRBJ1-5, with D hard to call. The V and J ends lost 1 base and 5 bases respectively, with 12 bases between them. Germline CDR1 and CDR2: SGHTA and FQGNSA. This CDR3 contains 15 residues. As DNA, the CDR3 is TGTGCCAGCAGCTTAGTTGGAGGGTGGGATCAGCCCCAGCATTTT. Translated, it gives CASSLVGGWDQPQHF.

This clonotype has more than one count but fewer than ten. The V call is TRBV9, the J call TRBJ2-3; TRBD2 might be the D (6 bases). Trimming cost V 3 bases and J 0 bases, with 17 bases left between them. CDR1 is SGDLS and CDR2 is YYNGEE in the germline V gene. The CDR3 contains 17 residues. The CDR3 spells CASSGPLAPVSTDTQYF. DNA for the CDR3: TGTGCCAGCAGCGGGCCACTAGCTCCCGTTAGCACAGATACGCAGTATTTT.

There are many counts of this clonotype. The rearrangement joins TRBV5-1 to TRBJ2-7, with D possibly TRBD2 on 7 matching bases. Germline CDR1 and CDR2: SGHRS and YFSETQ. Trimming cost V 4 bases and J 2 bases, with 13 bases left between them. This CDR3 has 14 residues. CDR3 sequence reads: CASSTAGAPYEQYF. In DNA form, the CDR3 reads TGCGCCAGCAGCACGGCGGGGGCGCCCTACGAGCAGTACTTC.

The V call is TRBV3-1, the J call TRBJ1-5; D possibly corresponds to TRBD1 (6 bases). CDR3 size: 15 residues. Trimming took off 0 bases at V and 6 bases at J, with 12 bases between the two ends. Germline values: CDR1 LGHDT, CDR2 YNNKEL (reference sequence). For the CDR3, the DNA is TGTGCCAGCAGCCAAGATCCGGGGGCGGGTCAGCCCCAGCATTTT. This translates into CASSQDPGAGQPQHF.

The rearrangement joins TRBV11-2 to TRBJ2-6; D call uncertain. With 4 bases removed from V and 0 bases from J, the gap between germline ends came to 19 bases. Germline V lookup: CDR1 SGHAT, CDR2 FQNNGV. The CDR3 covers 19 residues. CDR3 nucleotides: TGTGCCAGCAGCTCCGTGACACCCAGCCGCCCCTCTGGGGCCAACGTCCTGACTTTC. The encoded protein is CASSSVTPSRPSGANVLTF. Filled out from reference TRBV11-2 and TRBJ2-6, the complete variable domain reads EAGVAQSPRYKIIEKRQSVAFWCNPISGHATLYWYQQILGQGPKLLIQFQNNGVVDDSQLPKDRFSAERLKGVDSTLKIQPAKLEDSAVYLCASSSVTPSRPSGANVLTFGAGSRLTVL.

Ten or more counts support this clonotype. This chain uses TRBV6-1 with TRBJ2-3; TRBD2 matches at 10 bases. CDR1 and CDR2 (germline): MNHNS, SASEGT. V dropped 5 bases and J dropped 4; count of bases not matched to a gene: 6. This CDR3 contains 15 residues. The CDR3 nucleotides are TGTGCCAGCAGTATTTGGACTAGCGGATCAGATACGCAGTATTTT. Protein product: CASSIWTSGSDTQYF.

This clonotype came up many times. The rearrangement joins TRBV11-2 to TRBJ2-5; possible D gene TRBD1, 5 bases. The length of the CDR3 is 14 residues. Germline V gene data show CDR1 as SGHAT and CDR2 as FQNNGV. V lost 5 bases and J lost 5, with 15 bases in between. The CDR3 reads CASSINPGRETQYF. CDR3 nucleotide sequence: TGTGCCAGCAGCATTAACCCAGGGCGGGAGACCCAGTACTTC.

Many counts were recorded for this clonotype. One junction end disagrees with the germline gene, perhaps due to a read error. The chain is built from TRBV11-2 and TRBJ1-2, with a possible D match to TRBD1 (6 bases). Germline V gene data show CDR1 as SGHAT and CDR2 as FQNNGV. This CDR3 comprises 11 residues. This CDR3 reads CASSLGTAMDF. In DNA, the CDR3 is TGTGCCAGCAGCTTAGGGACAGCAATGGACTTC.

The genes are TRBV7-9 and TRBJ2-2; D possibly corresponds to TRBD1 (7 bases). Trimming shortened V by 7 bases and J by 7 bases, and 13 bases separated the two germline ends. The CDR3 is 13 amino acids. Germline V CDR1 and CDR2: SEHNR, FQNEAQ (reference sequence). This CDR3 is CASTPRGDGELFF. The CDR3 region has the DNA TGTGCCAGCACCCCCAGGGGGGACGGGGAGCTGTTTTTT.

This clonotype showed up many times. The J gene is TRBJ2-1, the V gene TRBV19; D is possibly TRBD2 (5 bases). The CDR3 has 15 amino acids. Germline loops: CDR1 LNHDA, CDR2 SQIVND (reference sequence). With 2 bases removed from V and 5 bases from J, the gap between germline ends came to 13 bases. CDR3 DNA: TGTGCCAGTAGTATATGGGCAACGGGGAACAATGAGCAGTTCTTC. It is translated as CASSIWATGNNEQFF.

By sample fraction, this clonotype is medium-sized (0.01 to 0.1%). This chain uses TRBV28 with TRBJ2-1; TRBD2 agrees at 7 bases. With 5 bases clipped from V and 2 bases from J, the junction kept 9 bases outside the gene matches. Germline loops: CDR1 MDHEN, CDR2 SYDVKM. The CDR3 length is 16 residues. DNA for the CDR3: TGTGCCAGCAGTCCCTATAGCGGGTATCCCTACAATGAGCAGTTCTTC. Amino acid sequence: CASSPYSGYPYNEQFF.

The genes are TRBV19 and TRBJ2-3; D is undetermined. V was shortened by 6 bases and J by 4 bases, with 17 bases between the two germline ends. The germline V gene encodes CDR1 LNHDA and CDR2 SQIVND (reference sequence). The CDR3 loop spans 15 amino acids. CDR3 bases: TGTGCCAGTAGCCCCTCTCCCGGGCGGTCAGATACGCAGTATTTT. This translates into CASSPSPGRSDTQYF.

This clonotype was counted only a few times. The V gene is TRBV2, the J gene TRBJ2-2; no clear D gene. The CDR3 has 14 residues. The germline gives CDR1 SNHLY, CDR2 FYNNEI. Trimming took off 6 bases at V and 5 bases at J, with 13 bases between the two ends. The CDR3 reads CASSGPFVTGELFF. CDR3 DNA sequence: TGTGCCAGCAGCGGGCCCTTTGTAACCGGGGAGCTGTTTTTT.

CDR3 protein: CAISETSAETQYF. CDR3 in DNA: TGTGCCATCAGTGAGACTAGCGCGGAGACCCAGTACTTC. V usage is TRBV10-3 and J usage is TRBJ2-5; TRBD2 matches 7 bases. The germline CDR1 and CDR2 sequences are ENHRY and SYGVKD. Trimming at V came to 2 bases and at J to 5 bases, leaving 2 bases not matched to a gene. This CDR3 region has 13 residues.

This clonotype was recorded a few times. The V call is TRBV5-1, the J call TRBJ1-1; the D is unclear. Deletions cut 6 bases from V and 4 bases from J, with 13 bases between. Germline V gene lookup returns CDR1 SGHRS and CDR2 YFSETQ. The CDR3 loop spans 13 amino acids. The CDR3 DNA sequence: TGCGCCAGCAACCCGGACGGATTCACTGAAGCTTTCTTT. Its translation is CASNPDGFTEAFF.

Points on this clonotype: A much larger clone differs from this one at a single base, so this may be a read error. This chain joins TRBV15 and TRBJ2-2, with 7 bases fitting TRBD2. Looked up from germline, CDR1 is LNHNV and CDR2 is YYDKDF (reference sequence). CDR3 length: 15 amino acids. CDR3: CATSKAGGSSGVLFF. The CDR3 DNA reads TGTGCCACCAGCAAAGCGGGCGGGAGTTCCGGGGTGCTGTTTTTT.

In its sample, this clonotype was seen many times. The chain uses TRBV5-1 and TRBJ2-1; D call uncertain. Germline V gene lookup returns CDR1 SGHRS and CDR2 YFSETQ. This CDR3 has 15 residues. V was clipped by 1 base and J by 0 bases, with 8 bases between them. CDR3 sequence: CASSLTAPSYNEQFF. The CDR3 bases are TGCGCCAGCAGCTTGACAGCACCCTCCTACAATGAGCAGTTCTTC. The full variable domain, in which reference TRBV5-1 and TRBJ2-1 provide the parts outside the CDR3, is KAGVTQTPRYLIKTRGQQVTLSCSPISGHRSVSWYQQTPGQGLQFLFEYFSETQRNKGNFPGRFSGRQFSNSRSEMNVSTLELGDSALYLCASSLTAPSYNEQFFGPGTRLTVL.

This clonotype was observed at least ten times. The chain joins TRBV6-6 to TRBJ1-1, with a tentative D call TRBD1 (5 bases). Germline loops: CDR1 MNHNY, CDR2 SVGAGI (reference sequence). Trimming removed 7 bases at V and 0 bases at J, with 12 bases between. The CDR3 extends over 14 amino acids. Written as DNA, the CDR3 is TGTGCCAGCAAGCCGGGACGGGTGAACACTGAAGCTTTCTTT. Protein: CASKPGRVNTEAFF.

The genes are TRBV13 and TRBJ2-1; the D gene is possibly TRBD2 (5 bases). This CDR3 has 13 residues. Germline CDR1 and CDR2: PRHDT and FYEKMQ (reference sequence). Trimming shortened V by 5 bases and J by 10 bases, and 15 bases separated the two germline ends. The CDR3 nucleotides are TGTGCCAGCAGCCCACCCGGGGAGCGGGAGCAGTTCTTC. Amino acid sequence: CASSPPGEREQFF.

The sample holds many counts of this clonotype. V usage is TRBV25-1 and J usage is TRBJ1-5, with D unresolved. V gave up 3 bases and J gave up 9 bases, with 15 bases separating them. CDR1 and CDR2 from the germline V gene are MGHDK and SYGVNS. The CDR3 is 14 amino acids. The CDR3 protein is CASSDSVSISPQHF. Here the CDR3 DNA reads TGTGCCAGCAGTGACAGCGTCAGTATTTCGCCCCAGCATTTT.

This clonotype has just a few counts. The J gene is TRBJ2-2, the V gene TRBV24-1; 10 bases are shared with TRBD1. After removal of 4 bases from V and 2 bases from J, the junction contained 3 bases not matched to a gene. The CDR3 consists of 16 residues. Germline assignment: CDR1 KGHDR and CDR2 SFDVKD. The CDR3 loop reads CATSERDRGNTGELFF. CDR3 DNA: TGTGCCACCAGTGAGCGGGACAGGGGAAACACCGGGGAGCTGTTTTTT.

This clonotype occurred a few times. CDR3 sequence reads: CAWTSGTWDNEQFF. The DNA for the CDR3 is TGTGCCTGGACGTCAGGGACATGGGACAATGAGCAGTTCTTC. This sequence joins TRBV30 and TRBJ2-1; a weak D match, TRBD1 (6 bases). The germline V and J ends were trimmed by 4 bases and 5 bases, with 15 bases remaining between them. CDR1 and CDR2 (germline): GTSNPN, SVGIG (reference sequence). The CDR3 runs to 14 residues.

The table lists this clonotype with a few counts. In nucleotides, the CDR3 is TGTGCCAGCAGTTTTAGGACAGGGAAGACCGGGGAGCTGTTTTTT. This gives the protein CASSFRTGKTGELFF. The rearrangement links TRBV27 to TRBJ2-2, with TRBD1 matching over 8 bases. The germline V gene has CDR1 MNHEY and CDR2 SMNVEV (reference sequence). J gave up 5 bases and V 3 bases, and 5 bases lay outside the gene matches. The CDR3 spans 15 residues.